This is a list of T cell receptor beta chains from one sample in a study of neoadjuvant nivolumab and ipilimumab in lung cancer. Profiled with immunoSEQ multiplex PCR; TCRdb holds only in-frame clones, not every one. This sample has roughly 32,000 clones; approximately 92% occur once, and the top ten carry 2% to 2.5%. The sequenced sample was peripheral blood, obtained after neoadjuvant nivolumab, alone or with ipilimumab, at or shortly before surgery. These receptors all stem from an adult with non-small cell lung cancer. Each CDR3 is given with its conserved first and last residue. The D gene is left open where the match is weak. The listing skips clone size in some rows; elsewhere it reads once, few, many or a size class.

clone size,J gene,D gene,V gene,CDR3 protein,CDR3 DNA
once,TRBJ1-2,-,TRBV10-2,CASSGAYGYTF,TGCGCCAGCAGTGGGGCCTATGGCTACACCTTC
-,TRBJ1-2,TRBD1,TRBV5-6,CASSRDRLYGYTF,TGTGCCAGCAGCCGGGACAGGTTGTATGGCTACACCTTC
-,TRBJ1-5,-,TRBV4-1,CASSQSPNQPQHF,TGCGCCAGCAGCCAAAGCCCTAATCAGCCCCAGCATTTT
-,TRBJ2-5,-,TRBV5-4,CASSQDPGQETQYF,TGTGCCAGCAGCCAGGACCCGGGGCAAGAGACCCAGTACTTC
-,TRBJ2-3,TRBD1,TRBV13,CASSPRTGGRNTQYF,TGTGCCAGCAGCCCCAGGACAGGGGGCAGAAATACGCAGTATTTT
-,TRBJ2-5,TRBD1,TRBV5-3,CARRGMAGGFLETQYF,TGTGCCAGAAGAGGAATGGCAGGGGGCTTCCTAGAGACCCAGTACTTC
-,TRBJ1-4,-,TRBV7-9,CASSLGLASGELFF,TGTGCCAGCAGCTTAGGGCTGGCGTCGGGCGAACTGTTTTTT
once,TRBJ2-1,-,TRBV29-1,CSVEDQGPYNEQFF,TGCAGCGTTGAAGACCAGGGGCCCTACAATGAGCAGTTCTTC
-,TRBJ2-2,TRBD1,TRBV7-3,CASSLTANRGTGELFF,TGTGCCAGCAGCTTAACAGCGAACAGGGGCACCGGGGAGCTGTTTTTT
-,TRBJ2-1,-,TRBV4-1,CASSLGGEQFF,TGCGCCAGCAGCCTGGGAGGTGAGCAGTTCTTC
-,TRBJ2-7,TRBD2,TRBV11-1,CASSWAAGRSEQYF,TGTGCCAGCAGCTGGGCCGCCGGGAGGAGCGAGCAGTACTTC
-,TRBJ1-1,-,TRBV10-3,CAIRNASRNTEAFF,TGTGCCATCAGGAACGCCTCTAGGAACACTGAAGCTTTCTTT
-,TRBJ1-1,TRBD1,TRBV29-1,CSVEDLRPGGYTEAFF,TGCAGCGTTGAAGATCTTAGGCCAGGGGGCTACACTGAAGCTTTCTTT
few,TRBJ1-1,-,TRBV6-6,CASSMANTEAFF,TGTGCCAGCAGTATGGCGAACACTGAAGCTTTCTTT
-,TRBJ2-3,TRBD1,TRBV11-1,CASSREGASTDTQYF,TGTGCCAGCAGCCGAGAGGGGGCTAGCACAGATACGCAGTATTTT
-,TRBJ2-1,-,TRBV5-6,CASVRLIHNEQFF,TGTGCCAGCGTCAGACTTATTCACAATGAGCAGTTCTTC
-,TRBJ2-3,-,TRBV10-1,CASSEPPGDTQYF,TGCGCCAGCAGTGAGCCTCCGGGAGATACGCAGTATTTT
-,TRBJ2-1,-,TRBV5-1,CASSSHNEQFF,TGCGCCAGCAGTTCACACAATGAGCAGTTCTTC
once,TRBJ1-1,-,TRBV2,CASRETESLRAFF,TGTGCCAGCAGGGAGACAGAATCCCTTCGAGCTTTCTTT
-,TRBJ2-5,TRBD1,TRBV9,CASGAGGLSETQYF,TGTGCCAGCGGAGCAGGGGGTCTATCGGAGACCCAGTACTTC
-,TRBJ2-5,TRBD1,TRBV2,CASSHRDRERETQYF,TGTGCCAGCAGTCACCGGGACAGAGAGAGGGAGACCCAGTACTTC
-,TRBJ1-2,-,TRBV4-2,CASSQPGREEVYGYTF,TGTGCCAGCAGCCAACCGGGCCGAGAGGAGGTCTATGGCTACACCTTC
-,TRBJ2-3,-,TRBV6-1,CASSARDTDTQYF,TGTGCCAGCAGTGCGAGGGACACAGATACGCAGTATTTT
-,TRBJ1-1,-,TRBV5-1,CASSGKGEGTEAFF,TGCGCCAGCAGCGGGAAGGGGGAGGGAACTGAAGCTTTCTTT
-,TRBJ2-5,-,TRBV18,CASSPGTQETQYF,TGTGCCAGCTCACCAGGGACCCAAGAGACCCAGTACTTC
-,TRBJ2-3,-,TRBV7-3,CASSSLTGRGKDTQYF,TGTGCCAGCAGCTCATTAACAGGGAGGGGAAAAGATACGCAGTATTTT
-,TRBJ2-5,TRBD1,TRBV7-9,CASSSGSGTGGEETQYF,TGTGCCAGCAGCTCGGGGTCCGGGACAGGGGGCGAGGAGACCCAGTACTTC
-,TRBJ2-5,TRBD2,TRBV7-2,CASSPGLAGVIQETQYF,TGTGCCAGCAGCCCGGGACTAGCGGGAGTCATCCAAGAGACCCAGTACTTC
once,TRBJ1-2,TRBD1,TRBV5-1,CASSLTGGGFNGYTF,TGCGCCAGCAGCTTGACAGGGGGAGGGTTTAATGGCTACACCTTC
-,TRBJ2-2,-,TRBV7-3,CASSSPNSRELFF,TGTGCCAGCAGCTCCCCGAATTCCCGGGAGCTGTTTTTT
-,TRBJ2-3,-,TRBV29-1,CSVTQGGGVSTDTQYF,TGCAGCGTAACTCAGGGAGGGGGGGTTAGCACAGATACGCAGTATTTT
-,TRBJ2-1,TRBD2,TRBV5-4,CASSLARTSGLSYNEQFF,TGTGCCAGCAGCTTGGCAAGGACTAGCGGTCTATCCTACAATGAGCAGTTCTTC
-,TRBJ2-4,-,TRBV7-4,CASSLESGRDKEITKNIQYF,TGTGCCAGCAGCTTAGAGAGCGGCAGGGACAAGGAGATAACCAAAAACATTCAGTACTTC
-,TRBJ2-7,TRBD2,TRBV7-9,CASSLSGVNPYEQYF,TGTGCCAGCAGCTTAAGCGGGGTCAATCCCTACGAGCAGTACTTC
-,TRBJ2-7,TRBD2,TRBV2,CASSGSSGSYEQYF,TGTGCCAGCAGTGGGAGTAGCGGGTCCTACGAGCAGTACTTC
-,TRBJ1-5,-,TRBV6-5,CASSYGGAGNQPQHF,TGTGCCAGCAGTTACGGGGGGGCCGGCAATCAGCCCCAGCATTTT
once,TRBJ1-2,-,TRBV2,CASSVTDYGYTF,TGTGCCAGCAGTGTGACAGACTATGGCTACACCTTC
-,TRBJ2-7,-,TRBV5-1,CASSLGGWITSSYEQYF,TGCGCCAGCAGCTTGGGAGGGTGGATTACGAGCTCCTACGAGCAGTACTTC
-,TRBJ2-3,-,TRBV6-1,CATRDRTGTQYF,TGTGCCACCAGAGACAGGACGGGTACGCAGTATTTT
once,TRBJ1-2,TRBD1,TRBV19,CASRPQGGASYGYTF,TGTGCCAGTAGACCACAGGGGGGGGCCAGCTATGGCTACACCTTC
-,TRBJ2-5,-,TRBV10-2,CASSEWGQKETQYF,TGCGCCAGCAGTGAGTGGGGACAAAAAGAGACCCAGTACTTC
-,TRBJ1-1,-,TRBV5-1,CASSLTQSTQAFF,TGCGCCAGCAGCCTAACCCAATCAACACAAGCTTTCTTT
-,TRBJ2-2,-,TRBV7-3,CASSSTPNTGELFF,TGTGCCAGCAGCTCGACTCCGAACACCGGGGAGCTGTTTTTT
-,TRBJ2-1,-,TRBV27,CASRERGFPYNEQFF,TGTGCCAGCAGGGAGAGGGGGTTCCCCTACAATGAGCAGTTCTTC